These 8 T cell receptor beta chains share one sample of origin, sequenced in a study of cytomegalovirus exposure and HLA in healthy donors. Researchers ran the PCR with 60 Vbeta and 13 Jbeta primers. Some clones are missing from TCRdb's copy, which holds only in-frame ones; the method was immunoSEQ multiplex PCR. The sample holds 200,000 or so clones, more than 70% seen once. The sample consisted of PBMCs. Receptors originate from a boy aged 5-17 years in good health and CMV-seronegative.

The gene calls are TRBV7-3 and TRBJ2-5, with 11 positions matching TRBD2. Germline assignment: CDR1 SGHTA and CDR2 FQGTGA. The ends lost 4 bases at V and 2 bases at J; junction bases unmatched: 3. The CDR3 consists of 15 residues. The CDR3 DNA reads TGTGCCAGCAGCTCTAGCGGGGGGTATCAAGAGACCCAGTACTTC. Amino acids: CASSSSGGYQETQYF. The whole variable domain, filled in from reference TRBV7-3 and TRBJ2-5, reads GAGVSQTPSNKVTEKGKYVELRCDPISGHTALYWYRQSLGQGPEFLIYFQGTGAADDSGLPNDRFFAVRPEGSVSTLKIQRTERGDSAVYLCASSSSGGYQETQYFGPGTRLLVL.

The chain carries TRBV19 and TRBJ2-7; maybe TRBD1 (5 bases). The CDR3 consists of 15 residues. Germline loops: CDR1 LNHDA, CDR2 SQIVND (reference sequence). V shed 3 bases and J shed 5 bases, with 17 bases lying between them. CDR3 protein: CASSIGQGQTHEQYF. CDR3 nucleotide sequence: TGTGCCAGTAGTATTGGCCAGGGTCAAACCCACGAGCAGTACTTC.

V gene TRBV9 combines with J gene TRBJ2-5, with D perhaps matching TRBD2 (6 bases). The CDR3 is 15 amino acids. From germline, CDR1 is SGDLS and CDR2 YYNGEE. V lost 0 bases to trimming and J lost 3 bases, with 12 bases between them. CDR3 coding DNA: TGTGCCAGCAGCGTAGAAGATTGGAGGGAAGAGACCCAGTACTTC. This translates into CASSVEDWREETQYF. Using reference TRBV9 and TRBJ2-5 for the parts outside the CDR3, the full variable domain is DSGVTQTPKHLITATGQRVTLRCSPRSGDLSVYWYQQSLDQGLQFLIQYYNGEERAKGNILERFSAQQFPDLHSELNLSSLELGDSALYFCASSVEDWREETQYFGPGTRLLVL.

Only a few counts were recorded for this clone. Germline is not matched at one junction end, which may reflect a read error. The chain has TRBV27 and TRBJ1-5; D is unclear. CDR1 MNHEY and CDR2 SMNVEV come from the germline V gene (reference sequence). This CDR3 region has 15 residues. The CDR3 nucleotides are TGTGCCAGCAGTTTAGCTGGCCGCCGGGGTCAGGCCCAGCATTTT. As protein: CASSLAGRRGQAQHF.

V and J are TRBV2 and TRBJ2-7; D remains unclear. The germline gives CDR1 SNHLY, CDR2 FYNNEI. CDR3 length: 10 amino acids. Trimming left V 6 bases short and J 3 bases short, with 3 bases between. In nucleotides, the CDR3 is TGTGCCAGCAGCAACTACGAGCAGTACTTC. Amino acids: CASSNYEQYF.

Written as DNA, the CDR3 is TGTGCCAGCAGGAGGGATCGTGAGGCTTTCTTT. Its translation is CASRRDREAFF. J is TRBJ1-1 and V is TRBV6-6, with unresolved D. This CDR3 is built from 11 residues. In germline, CDR1 is MNHNY, CDR2 SVGAGI (reference sequence). Trimming left V 6 bases short and J 11 bases short, with 13 bases between.

The chain recombines TRBV11-1 with TRBJ2-2, with D perhaps TRBD1 (5 bases). Per germline, CDR1 SGHAT and CDR2 FQDESV (reference sequence). The CDR3 has 13 residues. Trimming took off 5 bases at V and 4 bases at J, with 8 bases between the two ends. DNA for the CDR3: TGTGCCAGCAGCCCCAGGGTCACCGGGGAGCTGTTTTTT. As protein: CASSPRVTGELFF.

This sequence joins TRBV29-1 and TRBJ1-2; 7 nucleotides match TRBD1. The CDR3 totals 12 residues. The V gene end was trimmed by 5 bases and the J gene end by 8 bases; junction bases not matched to a gene: 8. Looked up from germline, CDR1 is SQVTM and CDR2 is ANQGSEA. The CDR3 DNA sequence: TGCAGCGTTCGGAGGGGGCTAGACGGCTACACCTTC. Translated, it gives CSVRRGLDGYTF.